The text below deals with one T cell receptor beta chain. The antigen is unknown. This sample is part of a study of T cells in Graves' hyperthyroidism and ophthalmopathy. At the level of the study: Before treatment of any kind, peripheral blood was taken at initial diagnosis.

RNA transcripts gave rise to amplified TCR beta CDR3 regions. When the TCR CDR3 underwent first-round RT-PCR, the HTBI primer set was used. MiXCR, applied by TCRdb to the multiplex PCR reads, yields one record per CDR3 protein. The sample shows hundreds of thousands of distinct CDR3 sequences, under 15% of them seen only once. Study observations and caveats: Blood also carried most thyroid clonotypes expanded above 0.001.

This TCR was recovered from a woman younger than 45 with Graves' hyperthyroidism. The sequenced sample was blood.

The CDR3 nucleotides read TGTGCCTGGGACAGGGCTGGGGCCAACGTCCTGACTTTC. This translates into CAWDRAGANVLTF. This chain links TRBV30 with TRBJ2-6; 7 bases agree with TRBD1. V was pared by 5 bases and J by 2 bases, with 0 bases of the junction left unmatched. The germline gives CDR1 GTSNPN, CDR2 SVGIG (reference sequence). The CDR3 runs to 13 residues.